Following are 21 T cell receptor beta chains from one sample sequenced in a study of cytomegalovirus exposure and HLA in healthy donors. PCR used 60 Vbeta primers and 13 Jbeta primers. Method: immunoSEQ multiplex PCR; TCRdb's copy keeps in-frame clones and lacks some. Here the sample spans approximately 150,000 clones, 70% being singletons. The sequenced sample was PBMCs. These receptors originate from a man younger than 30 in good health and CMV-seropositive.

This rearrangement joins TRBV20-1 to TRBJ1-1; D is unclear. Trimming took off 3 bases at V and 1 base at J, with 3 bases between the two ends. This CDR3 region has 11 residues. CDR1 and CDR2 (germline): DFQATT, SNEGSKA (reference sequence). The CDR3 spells CSASRNTEAFF. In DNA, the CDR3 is TGCAGTGCTAGCCGGAACACTGAAGCTTTCTTT.

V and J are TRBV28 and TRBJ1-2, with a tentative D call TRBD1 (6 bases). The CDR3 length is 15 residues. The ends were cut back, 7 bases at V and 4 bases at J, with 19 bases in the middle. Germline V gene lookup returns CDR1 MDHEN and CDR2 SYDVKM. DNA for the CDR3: TGTGCCAGCAACTTCGGTCAGGGGATTGTCTATGGCTACACCTTC. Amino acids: CASNFGQGIVYGYTF.

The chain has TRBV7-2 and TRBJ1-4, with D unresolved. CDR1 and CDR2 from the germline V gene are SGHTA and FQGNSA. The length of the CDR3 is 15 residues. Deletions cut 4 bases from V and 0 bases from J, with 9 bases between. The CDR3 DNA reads TGTGCCAGCAGCTCAAAAGCTGCAACTAATGAAAAACTGTTTTTT. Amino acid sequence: CASSSKAATNEKLFF.

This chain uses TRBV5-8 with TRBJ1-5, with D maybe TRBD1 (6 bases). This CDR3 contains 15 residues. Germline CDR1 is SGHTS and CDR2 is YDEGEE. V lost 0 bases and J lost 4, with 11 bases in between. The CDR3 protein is CASSLDTGRNQPQHF. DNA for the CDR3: TGTGCCAGCAGCTTGGACACAGGGCGAAATCAGCCCCAGCATTTT.

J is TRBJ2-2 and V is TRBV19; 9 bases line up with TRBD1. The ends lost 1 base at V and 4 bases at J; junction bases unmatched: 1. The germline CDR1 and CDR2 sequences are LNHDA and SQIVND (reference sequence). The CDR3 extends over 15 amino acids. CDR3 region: CASSIGTGATGELFF. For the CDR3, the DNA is TGTGCCAGTAGTATAGGGACAGGGGCCACCGGGGAGCTGTTTTTT.

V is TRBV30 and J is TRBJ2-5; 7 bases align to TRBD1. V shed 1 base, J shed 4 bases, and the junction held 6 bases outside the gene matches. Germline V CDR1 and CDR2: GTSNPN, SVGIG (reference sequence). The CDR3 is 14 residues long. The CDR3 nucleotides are TGTGCCTGGAGTGCCACAGGGGTACGAGAGACCCAGTACTTC. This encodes CAWSATGVRETQYF.

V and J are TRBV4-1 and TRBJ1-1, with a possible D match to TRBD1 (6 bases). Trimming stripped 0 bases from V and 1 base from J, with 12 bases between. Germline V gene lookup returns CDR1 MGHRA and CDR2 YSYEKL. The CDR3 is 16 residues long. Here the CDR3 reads CASSQDPGGANTEAFF. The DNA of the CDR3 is TGCGCCAGCAGCCAAGATCCCGGGGGGGCGAACACTGAAGCTTTCTTT.

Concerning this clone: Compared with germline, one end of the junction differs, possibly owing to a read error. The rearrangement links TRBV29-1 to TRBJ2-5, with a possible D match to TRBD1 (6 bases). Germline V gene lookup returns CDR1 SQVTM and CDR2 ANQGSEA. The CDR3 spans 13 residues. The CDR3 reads CSVGTTGSGTQYF. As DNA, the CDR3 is TGCAGTGTTGGAACGACAGGTTCCGGGACCCAGTACTTC.

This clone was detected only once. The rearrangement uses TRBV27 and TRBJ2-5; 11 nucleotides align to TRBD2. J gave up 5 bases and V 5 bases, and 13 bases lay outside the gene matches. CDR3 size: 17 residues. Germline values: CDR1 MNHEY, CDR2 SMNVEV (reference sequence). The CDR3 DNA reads TGTGCCAGCAGTCTAGAGACTAGCGGGGCCCCCCTGGAGACCCAGTACTTC. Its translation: CASSLETSGAPLETQYF.

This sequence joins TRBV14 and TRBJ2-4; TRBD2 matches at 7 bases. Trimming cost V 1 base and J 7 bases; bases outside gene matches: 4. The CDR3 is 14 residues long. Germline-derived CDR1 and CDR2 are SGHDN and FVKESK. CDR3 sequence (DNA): TGTGCCAGCAGCCAAGGTCGGGGGGTGAACATTCAGTACTTC. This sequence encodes CASSQGRGVNIQYF.

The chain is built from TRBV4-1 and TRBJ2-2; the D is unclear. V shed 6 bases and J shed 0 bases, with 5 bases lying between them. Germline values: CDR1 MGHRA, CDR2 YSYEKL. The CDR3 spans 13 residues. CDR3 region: CASRSTNTGELFF. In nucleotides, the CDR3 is TGCGCCAGCAGGAGCACGAACACCGGGGAGCTGTTTTTT.

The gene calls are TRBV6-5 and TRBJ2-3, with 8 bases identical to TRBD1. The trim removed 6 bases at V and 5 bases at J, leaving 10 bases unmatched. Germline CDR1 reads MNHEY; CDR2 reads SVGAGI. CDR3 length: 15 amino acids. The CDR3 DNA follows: TGTGCCAGCAGCCTGCCCCCCGACAGGGGAGATACGCAGTATTTT. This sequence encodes CASSLPPDRGDTQYF.

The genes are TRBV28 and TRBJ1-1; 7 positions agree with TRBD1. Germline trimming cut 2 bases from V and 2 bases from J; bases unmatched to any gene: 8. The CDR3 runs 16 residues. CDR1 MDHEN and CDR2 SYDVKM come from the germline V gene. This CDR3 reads CASSLRLGGANTEAFF. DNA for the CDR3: TGTGCCAGCAGTTTAAGACTAGGGGGCGCCAACACTGAAGCTTTCTTT. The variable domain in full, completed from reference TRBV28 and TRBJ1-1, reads DVKVTQSSRYLVKRTGEKVFLECVQDMDHENMFWYRQDPGLGLRLIYFSYDVKMKEKGDIPEGYSVSREKKERFSLILESASTNQTSMYLCASSLRLGGANTEAFFGQGTRLTVV.

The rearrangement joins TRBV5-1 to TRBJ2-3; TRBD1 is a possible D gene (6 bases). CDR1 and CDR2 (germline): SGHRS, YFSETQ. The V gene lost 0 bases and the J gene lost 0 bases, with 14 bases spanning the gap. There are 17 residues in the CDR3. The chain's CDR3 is CASSLEDSLLSTDTQYF. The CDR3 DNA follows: TGCGCCAGCAGCTTGGAGGACAGCCTCCTAAGCACAGATACGCAGTATTTT.

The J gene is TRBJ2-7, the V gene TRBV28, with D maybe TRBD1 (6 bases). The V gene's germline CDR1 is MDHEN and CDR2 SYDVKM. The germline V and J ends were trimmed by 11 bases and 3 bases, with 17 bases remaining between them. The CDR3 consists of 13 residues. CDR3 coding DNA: TGTGCCGCAGGGGCAGGGGCTATCTACGAGCAGTACGTC. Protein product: CAAGAGAIYEQYV.

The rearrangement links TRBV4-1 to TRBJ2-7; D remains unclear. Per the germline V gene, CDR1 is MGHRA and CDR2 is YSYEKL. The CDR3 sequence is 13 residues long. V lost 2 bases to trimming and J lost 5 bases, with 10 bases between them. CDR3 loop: CASSQTWADEQYV. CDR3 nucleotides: TGCGCCAGCAGCCAAACATGGGCCGACGAGCAGTACGTC.

CDR3 sequence: CASSDGTGTDWTSARSSYEQYV. The CDR3 bases are TGCGCCAGCAGTGATGGAACGGGAACGGACTGGACTAGCGCTCGGAGCTCCTACGAGCAGTACGTC. The V gene is TRBV10-1, the J gene TRBJ2-7, with 9 bases aligning to TRBD2. Germline CDR1 is WNHNN and CDR2 is SYGVQD (reference sequence). CDR3 length: 22 residues. The V segment lost 3 bases and the J segment 0 bases; nucleotides outside the gene matches: 24.

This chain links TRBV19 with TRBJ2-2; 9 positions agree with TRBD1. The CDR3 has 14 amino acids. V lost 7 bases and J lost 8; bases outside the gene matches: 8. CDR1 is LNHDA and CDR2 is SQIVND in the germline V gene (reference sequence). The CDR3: CASTPRDREGELFF. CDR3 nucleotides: TGTGCCAGTACCCCAAGGGACAGGGAAGGGGAGCTGTTTTTT.

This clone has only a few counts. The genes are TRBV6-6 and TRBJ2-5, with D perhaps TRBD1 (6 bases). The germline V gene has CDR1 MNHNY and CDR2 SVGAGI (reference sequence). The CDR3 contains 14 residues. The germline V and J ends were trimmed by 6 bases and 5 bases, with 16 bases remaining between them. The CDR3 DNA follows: TGTGCCAGCAGCCCCCGGGACAAAGAGGAGACCCAGTACTTC. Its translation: CASSPRDKEETQYF.

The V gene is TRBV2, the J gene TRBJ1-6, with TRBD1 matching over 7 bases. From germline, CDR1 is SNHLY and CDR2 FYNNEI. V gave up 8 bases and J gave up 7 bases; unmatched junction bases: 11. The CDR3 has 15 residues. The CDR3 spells CASRGQPGANSPLHF. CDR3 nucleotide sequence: TGTGCCAGCCGGGGACAGCCGGGGGCCAATTCACCCCTCCACTTT.

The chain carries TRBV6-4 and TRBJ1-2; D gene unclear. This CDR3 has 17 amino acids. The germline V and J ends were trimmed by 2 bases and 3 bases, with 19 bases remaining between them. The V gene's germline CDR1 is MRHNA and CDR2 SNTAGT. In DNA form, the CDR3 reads TGTGCCAGCAGTGACCCCTCATTCGGGAGGGTAGACTATGGCTACACCTTC. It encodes CASSDPSFGRVDYGYTF.